What follows are 31 T cell receptor beta chains derived from one specimen sequenced in a study of CD8 T cells in ankylosing spondylitis. TCRdb used MiXCR to reprocess the 5' RACE reads, holding one entry per CDR3 protein. The sample shows under 250,000 distinct CDR3 sequences, about 10% of them seen only once. Sequencing used blood, either unsorted or a sorted T cell fraction (not recorded which). The receptors were sampled from a male donor with ankylosing spondylitis or in good health (not recorded which).

This clonotype was recorded a few times. The CDR3 DNA reads as TGTGCCAGCAGGCTATCCGGGACAGGTGAAGACTATGGCTACACCTTC. Translating it yields CASRLSGTGEDYGYTF. The chain is built from TRBV7-9 and TRBJ1-2; 8 positions match TRBD1. The germline gives CDR1 SEHNR, CDR2 FQNEAQ (reference sequence). V gave up 6 bases and J gave up 3 bases; unmatched junction bases: 12. This CDR3 is built from 16 residues.

This chain joins TRBV7-2 and TRBJ1-2; D not resolved. Germline CDR1 is SGHTA and CDR2 is FQGNSA. The V and J ends lost 5 bases and 4 bases respectively, with 14 bases between them. CDR3 length: 14 amino acids. This CDR3 reads CASSKEADGYGYTF. The CDR3 nucleotides read TGTGCCAGCAGCAAAGAGGCGGATGGCTATGGCTACACCTTC.

Many counts were recorded for this clonotype. The chain joins TRBV20-1 to TRBJ2-7, with 8 positions matching TRBD1. CDR1 DFQATT and CDR2 SNEGSKA come from the germline V gene (reference sequence). The J segment lost 5 bases and the V segment lost 4 bases, leaving 10 bases of the junction unmatched. The CDR3 is 14 residues long. The CDR3, as DNA: TGCAGTGCTATCCCTGTCCAGGGGGCTAACGAGCAGTACTTC. It yields the protein CSAIPVQGANEQYF.

In this sample, this clonotype turned up many times. The chain uses TRBV6-1 and TRBJ2-3, with 9 bases fitting TRBD2. The CDR3 totals 14 residues. Germline CDR1 is MNHNS and CDR2 is SASEGT. V trimming: 4 bases; J trimming: 1 base; junction bases outside the gene matches: 0. The CDR3 DNA reads TGTGCCAGCAGTGCTAGCGGGGGCACAGATACGCAGTATTTT. Translation gives CASSASGGTDTQYF.

This clonotype was counted many times. V gene TRBV5-5 combines with J gene TRBJ1-2; 9 bases align to TRBD1. The CDR3 consists of 13 residues. The J segment lost 8 bases and the V segment lost 2 bases, leaving 4 bases of the junction unmatched. Germline V gene lookup returns CDR1 SGHKS and CDR2 YYEKEE (reference sequence). CDR3 residues: CASSLQGAEGYTF. The CDR3 DNA reads TGTGCCAGCAGCTTACAGGGGGCGGAAGGCTACACCTTC.

This clonotype was recorded at least ten times. This sequence joins TRBV12-3 or TRBV12-4 and TRBJ2-7; D perhaps matches TRBD1 (6 bases). The length of the CDR3 is 16 residues. V was cut by 4 bases and J by 0 bases, with 16 bases left in between. CDR3 loop: CASSSETGRFSYEQYF. The CDR3 DNA reads TGTGCCAGCAGTTCTGAGACAGGTCGTTTCTCCTACGAGCAGTACTTC.

This clonotype has a count of ten or more. V and J are TRBV7-9 and TRBJ2-1; 7 bases line up with TRBD2. V lost 3 bases to trimming and J lost 9 bases; unmatched junction nucleotides: 11. Per germline, CDR1 SEHNR and CDR2 FQNEAQ (reference sequence). The CDR3 is 15 amino acids. CDR3 in amino acids: CASSFGRDPLSEQFF. DNA for the CDR3: TGTGCCAGCAGCTTTGGGAGGGATCCCCTTTCTGAGCAGTTCTTC.

This rearrangement joins TRBV6-1 to TRBJ1-1; tentatively, D is TRBD1 (6 bases). The CDR3 runs to 15 residues. Germline V gives CDR1 MNHNS, CDR2 SASEGT. V was shortened by 4 bases and J by 1 base, with 13 bases between the two germline ends. The CDR3 DNA reads as TGTGCCAGCAGTGGGACAGCTTTGAAGAACACTGAAGCTTTCTTT. Translation: CASSGTALKNTEAFF.

Concerning this clonotype itself: A much larger clone differs by one base, so this may be a read error. CDR3 sequence (DNA): TGTGCCTGGAGCGACCTGGCTGAGCAGGTCTTC. Encoded protein: CAWSDLAEQVF. V usage is TRBV30 and J usage is TRBJ2-1; D gene unclear. Germline V CDR1 and CDR2: GTSNPN, SVGIG (reference sequence). The CDR3 covers 11 residues.

Comments on this clonotype: This may come from a read error, since a much larger clone is one base off. This chain links TRBV5-5 with TRBJ2-5; 7 bases are a match to TRBD1. Per the germline V gene, CDR1 is SGHKS and CDR2 is YYEKEE (reference sequence). The CDR3 consists of 12 residues. CDR3 DNA: TGTGTCAGCAGCCACAGGGGAGAGACCCAGTACTTC. Its translation: CVSSHRGETQYF.

Only a few counts were recorded for this clonotype. The chain links TRBV10-2 to TRBJ1-4; D gene unclear. This CDR3 is built from 17 residues. V lost 3 bases and J 2 bases, leaving 16 bases between the germline ends. Per germline, CDR1 WSHSY and CDR2 SAAADI. CDR3 nucleotide sequence: TGCGCCAGCAGTGAAGGGATAATAGGTGGGACTAATGAAAAACTGTTTTTT. The encoded protein is CASSEGIIGGTNEKLFF.

The chain is built from TRBV4-1 and TRBJ2-1; D is undetermined. V lost 5 bases and J lost 9, with 23 bases in between. Germline CDR1 and CDR2: MGHRA and YSYEKL. The CDR3 totals 16 residues. This CDR3 is CASSTSFISLFTEQFF. As DNA, the CDR3 is TGCGCCAGCAGCACGTCCTTCATCTCCCTATTCACTGAGCAGTTCTTC.

The table lists this clonotype with many counts. The chain uses TRBV7-2 and TRBJ2-7; D is undetermined. CDR1 and CDR2 (germline): SGHTA, FQGNSA. CDR3 size: 11 residues. V shed 5 bases and J shed 4 bases, with 6 bases lying between them. This chain's CDR3 is CASSVEYEQYF. The CDR3 nucleotides read TGTGCCAGCAGCGTAGAGTACGAGCAGTACTTC. Based on the CDR3 plus reference TRBV7-2 and TRBJ2-7, the full variable domain is GAGVSQSPSNKVTEKGKDVELRCDPISGHTALYWYRQSLGQGLEFLIYFQGNSAPDKSGLPSDRFSAERTGGSVSTLTIQRTQQEDSAVYLCASSVEYEQYFGPGTRLTVT.

This clonotype was recorded once. For the CDR3, the DNA is TGTGCCAGCAGCGACCGCCGGGACTACCAAAACATTCAGTACTTC. Protein product: CASSDRRDYQNIQYF. The gene calls are TRBV7-2 and TRBJ2-4; 7 nucleotides match TRBD2. Germline assignment: CDR1 SGHTA and CDR2 FQGNSA. V lost 5 bases, J lost 5 bases, and 9 bases stayed unmatched. The CDR3 sequence is 15 residues long.

V and J are TRBV18 and TRBJ1-1; D is possibly TRBD1 (5 bases). This CDR3 is 17 amino acids long. The V end lost 1 base, the J end lost 1 base, and 16 bases lay between the germline ends. The V gene's germline CDR1 is KGHSH and CDR2 LQKENI. The CDR3 DNA follows: TGTGCCAGCTCACCACTCGAGCTTCGACAGCCGAACACTGAAGCTTTCTTT. Its translation: CASSPLELRQPNTEAFF.

CDR3 in amino acids: CASRAQGDYGYTF. As DNA, the CDR3 is TGTGCCAGCAGAGCCCAGGGAGACTATGGCTACACCTTC. The V call is TRBV28, the J call TRBJ1-2, with D perhaps matching TRBD1 (5 bases). Germline assignment: CDR1 MDHEN and CDR2 SYDVKM. The CDR3 runs 13 residues. Trimming shortened V by 6 bases and J by 3 bases, and 11 bases separated the two germline ends.

In this sample, this clonotype turned up many times. The genes are TRBV30 and TRBJ2-7; D possibly corresponds to TRBD2 (5 bases). Germline V gene lookup returns CDR1 GTSNPN and CDR2 SVGIG (reference sequence). CDR3 length equals 13 residues. V was cut by 3 bases and J by 6 bases, with 15 bases left in between. This chain's CDR3 is CAWSPGTTREQYF. The CDR3 DNA follows: TGTGCCTGGAGCCCGGGAACAACTCGCGAGCAGTACTTC.

This clonotype appeared many times. The CDR3, as DNA: TGTGCCAGCAGCCGCGGGACTACATACAATGAGCAGTTCTTC. This translates into CASSRGTTYNEQFF. The chain couples TRBV3-1 to TRBJ2-1; 7 bases agree with TRBD2. The CDR3 loop spans 14 amino acids. Germline V gene lookup returns CDR1 LGHDT and CDR2 YNNKEL (reference sequence). V shed 4 bases, J shed 4 bases, and the junction held 4 bases outside the gene matches.

This clonotype was seen at least ten times. The chain joins TRBV5-1 to TRBJ2-7; 10 bases are a match to TRBD2. The CDR3 has 16 residues. V shed 4 bases, J shed 2 bases, and the junction held 9 bases outside the gene matches. The germline V gene has CDR1 SGHRS and CDR2 YFSETQ. The CDR3 DNA sequence: TGCGCCAGCAGCCAGAGCCCAGGGACTAGCGCCTACGAGCAGTACTTC. It is translated as CASSQSPGTSAYEQYF. Combining the CDR3 with reference TRBV5-1 and TRBJ2-7 gives the whole variable domain KAGVTQTPRYLIKTRGQQVTLSCSPISGHRSVSWYQQTPGQGLQFLFEYFSETQRNKGNFPGRFSGRQFSNSRSEMNVSTLELGDSALYLCASSQSPGTSAYEQYFGPGTRLTVT.

This clonotype was recorded a few times. This sequence may be a read error, since a much larger clone differs from it by one base. The gene calls are TRBV15 and TRBJ1-2; D is undetermined. Per germline, CDR1 LNHNV and CDR2 YYDKDF (reference sequence). CDR3 length equals 14 residues. The CDR3 DNA reads as TGTGTCACCAGCAGAGAACCAAACCTAGGGAGCTACACCTTC. Amino acids: CVTSREPNLGSYTF.

In its sample, this clonotype was seen a few times. This chain connects TRBV29-1 to TRBJ1-4, with D perhaps matching TRBD1 (5 bases). From germline, CDR1 is SQVTM and CDR2 ANQGSEA. Trimming left V 4 bases short and J 3 bases short, with 9 bases between. The CDR3 runs to 13 residues. This CDR3 is CSVADSPNEKLFF. The CDR3 DNA is TGCAGCGTTGCCGACAGCCCTAATGAAAAACTGTTTTTT.

The chain employs TRBV28 and TRBJ2-6, with D perhaps TRBD1 (6 bases). The V gene's germline CDR1 is MDHEN and CDR2 SYDVKM. CDR3 length: 17 residues. Trimming took 6 bases from V and 3 from J, leaving 18 bases between them. CDR3 DNA sequence: TGTGCCAGCAGCCCTTCCACAGGGTCCTTTGGGGCCAACGTCCTGACTTTC. The encoded protein is CASSPSTGSFGANVLTF.

This clonotype was seen at least ten times. This chain links TRBV3-1 with TRBJ1-2, with D unclear. CDR1 is LGHDT and CDR2 is YNNKEL in the germline V gene (reference sequence). This CDR3 comprises 11 residues. V lost 2 bases and J 7 bases, leaving 5 bases between the germline ends. The CDR3 DNA reads as TGTGCCAGCAGCCAACAGGCTGGCTACACCTTC. Translating it yields CASSQQAGYTF.

This clonotype was recorded many times. This sequence joins TRBV29-1 and TRBJ2-7, with 7 bases lining up with TRBD1. V shed 5 bases, J shed 2 bases, and the junction held 3 bases outside the gene matches. The CDR3 has 12 amino acids. CDR1 and CDR2 from the germline V gene are SQVTM and ANQGSEA. The CDR3 bases are TGCAGCGTTCGACAGGGTGCCTACGAGCAGTACTTC. Amino acid sequence: CSVRQGAYEQYF.

V and J are TRBV6-1 and TRBJ1-2; D call uncertain. In germline, CDR1 is MNHNS, CDR2 SASEGT. V lost 4 bases and J 7 bases, leaving 19 bases between the germline ends. The CDR3 has 15 amino acids. The CDR3 bases are TGTGCCAGCAGTGTGAACGGGGTGGTGCCTGGTGGCTACACCTTC. It yields the protein CASSVNGVVPGGYTF.

The table lists this clonotype with many counts. V and J are TRBV10-3 and TRBJ2-7, with D perhaps TRBD1 (6 bases). Germline-derived CDR1 and CDR2 are ENHRY and SYGVKD. This CDR3 is built from 14 residues. Trimming cost V 6 bases and J 1 base, with 13 bases left between them. For the CDR3, the DNA is TGTGCCATCAGATCGCACAGGGATTCCTACGAGCAGTACTTC. It is translated as CAIRSHRDSYEQYF.

This clonotype was seen only once. The chain combines TRBV20-1 with TRBJ2-2; 11 bases align to TRBD2. The CDR3 length is 18 residues. Germline lookup yields CDR1 DFQATT and CDR2 SNEGSKA (reference sequence). V shed 1 base, J shed 4 bases, and the junction held 11 bases outside the gene matches. CDR3 nucleotide sequence: TGCAGTGCTAGAGGCCGACTAGCGGGGACACTGAGCACCGGGGAGCTGTTTTTT. The encoded protein is CSARGRLAGTLSTGELFF.

This clonotype was recorded many times. The V call is TRBV3-1, the J call TRBJ2-7, with a possible D match to TRBD2 (6 bases). CDR3 size: 15 residues. Germline V gene sequence: CDR1 LGHDT, CDR2 YNNKEL (reference sequence). Trimming shortened V by 4 bases and J by 2 bases, and 15 bases separated the two germline ends. Written as DNA, the CDR3 is TGTGCCAGCAGCCCAGGTGGCGGGGCCCCCTACGAGCAGTACTTC. This sequence encodes CASSPGGGAPYEQYF.

Worth noting for this clonotype: This may arise from a read error, as a much more abundant clone is one base away. This chain joins TRBV6-1 and TRBJ1-2, with a weak D call TRBD1 (6 bases). Germline V lookup: CDR1 MNHNS, CDR2 SASEGT. The V end was cut by 6 bases, the J end by 8 bases, with 16 bases between. This CDR3 has 13 amino acids. The CDR3 nucleotides are TGTGCCAGCAGACTTTATCCAGGGGACGGCTACACCTTC. It specifies CASRLYPGDGYTF.

The gene calls are TRBV12-3 or TRBV12-4 and TRBJ2-6; no definite D call. The CDR3 is made up of 15 amino acids. V dropped 3 bases and J dropped 1 base, with 7 bases sitting between them. In DNA, the CDR3 is TGTGCCAGCAGTTTCACCTATTCTGGGGCCAACGTCCTGACTTTC. It codes for CASSFTYSGANVLTF.

This clonotype appeared many times. The chain recombines TRBV7-8 with TRBJ2-7, with 14 bases aligning to TRBD2. CDR1 and CDR2 from the germline V gene are SGHVS and FQNEAQ. The CDR3 sequence is 19 residues long. The junction had 12 bases not matched to a gene; V was cut back by 3 bases and J by 2 bases. The CDR3 spells CASSLTGGLAGGHPYEQYF. DNA of the CDR3: TGTGCCAGCAGCTTGACGGGCGGACTAGCGGGAGGCCACCCCTACGAGCAGTACTTC.